This TCR beta chain was profiled in a study of blood T cell repertoires in COVID-19. Germline values: CDR1 WSHSY, CDR2 SAAADI. This CDR3 is built from 14 residues. J lost 2 bases, V lost 7 bases, and 5 bases had no gene match. This clone came up a few times. Per the original data handling: Amplifying reference gene primers gave estimates of nucleated cell counts. Data came from immunoSEQ multiplex PCR; TCRdb stores just in-frame clones and leaves some out. V, J and clone size are those of that table, while D and trimming were read from the DNA. The sample lists some 460,000 clones, around 89% seen once, with about 4.5% in the top ten.

This rearrangement joins TRBV10-2 to TRBJ2-7; 10 bases are shared with TRBD1. The receptor was isolated from a woman aged 30 to 39 with acute or convalescent COVID-19. The sample was peripheral blood. The CDR3 DNA follows: TGCGCCAGCACTGTCGGGACAGGGGCCTACGAGCAGTACTTC. Translation: CASTVGTGAYEQYF.